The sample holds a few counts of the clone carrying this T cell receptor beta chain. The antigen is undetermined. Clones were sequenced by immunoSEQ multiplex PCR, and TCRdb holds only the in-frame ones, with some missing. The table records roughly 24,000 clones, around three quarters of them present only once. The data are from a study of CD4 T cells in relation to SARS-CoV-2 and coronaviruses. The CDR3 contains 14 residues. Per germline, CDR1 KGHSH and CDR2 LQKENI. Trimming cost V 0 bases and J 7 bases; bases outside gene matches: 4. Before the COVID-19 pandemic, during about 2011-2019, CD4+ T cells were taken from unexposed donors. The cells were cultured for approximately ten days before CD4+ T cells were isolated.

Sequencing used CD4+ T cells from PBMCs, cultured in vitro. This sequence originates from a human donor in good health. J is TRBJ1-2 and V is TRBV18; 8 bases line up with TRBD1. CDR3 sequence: CASSPPEDRVGYTF. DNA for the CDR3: TGTGCCAGCTCACCACCGGAGGACAGGGTTGGCTACACCTTC.